The table lists the clone carrying this TCR beta chain with a count of one. Original methodology: Estimated nucleated cell counts came from reference gene primer amplification. Repertoires were generated with immunoSEQ multiplex PCR, while TCRdb's copy carries only in-frame clones and drops some. The DNA gave D and trimming, while V, J and clone size come from that table. The sample includes roughly 200,000 clones, 81% seen only once; the top ten take roughly 7.9%. The source of the sample is a study of blood T cell repertoires in COVID-19. On the study more broadly: Acute and convalescent COVID-19 samples came from the United States, Italy and Spain. PBMCs, B-cell-depleted T cells, or T cells provided the cDNA or gDNA that made up the material.

V was pared by 4 bases and J by 2 bases, with 3 bases of the junction left unmatched. This CDR3 comprises 14 residues. Germline CDR1 is SGHDN and CDR2 is FVKESK. This sequence joins TRBV14 and TRBJ2-3; TRBD1 aligns across 7 bases. This TCR derives from a woman at least 80 years old with acute or convalescent COVID-19. What was sequenced was peripheral blood. CDR3 DNA sequence: TGTGCCAGCAGCCTCGACAGGGACACAGATACGCAGTATTTT. Translating gives CASSLDRDTDTQYF. Full variable domain (outside the CDR3, taken from reference TRBV14 and TRBJ2-3): EAGVTQFPSHSVIEKGQTVTLRCDPISGHDNLYWYRRVMGKEIKFLLHFVKESKQDESGMPNNRFLAERTGGTYSTLKVQPAELEDSGVYFCASSLDRDTDTQYFGPGTRLTVL.